This T cell receptor (beta chain) was captured in a study of CD8 T cells in Susac syndrome. Study-level points and caveats: As the study acknowledged, the number of individuals in its TCR sequencing and HLA analysis was relatively small.

Germline loops: CDR1 SQVTM, CDR2 ANQGSEA. Trimming removed 4 bases at V and 13 bases at J, with 8 bases between. This CDR3 region has 9 residues. The T cells that were sequenced for TCR beta were CD8+ and CD4+ cells from blood. Controls were healthy donors chosen to match patients in age and sex. A remark on this clonotype: Antigen: not known.

With random hexamers, reverse transcription was performed on about 0.5 to 1 ug of RNA. Amplification of TCR beta CDR3 spanned 54 Vbeta and 13 Jbeta via immunoSEQ multiplex PCR. TCRdb called the immunoSEQ multiplex PCR reads again in MiXCR, with one record for every CDR3 protein. The sample includes around 140,000 distinct CDR3 sequences, less than 95% of them seen just once. The chain carries TRBV29-1 and TRBJ2-1; D is undetermined. The sequencing input was CD4+ T cells from PBMCs. The source is a human donor in good health. Here the CDR3 DNA reads TGCAGCGTTGCCCCATATCAGTTCTTC. Protein product: CSVAPYQFF.